This T cell receptor (beta chain) was found in a study of control samples from healthy donors and cancer patients. Clones were sequenced by immunoSEQ multiplex PCR, and TCRdb holds only the in-frame ones, with some missing. The sample records around 200,000 clones, roughly 94% being singletons. Trimming took 5 bases from V and 7 from J, leaving 8 bases between them. The CDR3 is 11 amino acids. The germline V gene encodes CDR1 SNHLY and CDR2 FYNNEI. The clonotype originates from a man aged 50 to 59 in good health. Sequencing was carried out using blood. The rearrangement uses TRBV2 and TRBJ1-2; possibly TRBD1 for D (5 bases). The CDR3 loop reads CASSRGGGYTF. CDR3 bases: TGTGCCAGCAGTCGGGGGGGTGGCTACACCTTC.